The next 29 T cell receptor beta chains were all read from a single sample in a study of CD8+ T cells in alopecia areata. The treatment: oral pan-JAK inhibitor, 5-10 mg twice daily. cDNA reverse transcribed from extracted RNA served as the sequencing template. The protocol was immunoSEQ multiplex PCR, while the TCRdb copy is restricted to in-frame clones and leaves out a portion. The top ten hold around 0.84% of the sample, which has hundreds of thousands of clones, 50% to 75% seen once. Sequencing used CD4+ T cells sorted from blood, obtained between weeks 51 and 54, from a patient treated with tofacitinib. The receptors stem from a human donor with alopecia areata.

V and J are TRBV30 and TRBJ2-1; TRBD2 matches at 7 bases. Germline assignment: CDR1 GTSNPN and CDR2 SVGIG (reference sequence). The trim removed 2 bases at V and 10 bases at J, leaving 8 bases unmatched. The CDR3 runs to 13 residues. CDR3 nucleotide sequence: TGTGCCTGGAGTTGGCGGGGGAGTAAGGAGCAGTTCTTC. It translates to CAWSWRGSKEQFF.

The chain couples TRBV5-6 to TRBJ2-5; D is ambiguous. From germline, CDR1 is SGHDT and CDR2 YYEEEE. Trimming took off 1 base at V and 5 bases at J, with 6 bases between the two ends. The CDR3 sequence is 12 residues long. CDR3 protein: CASSLFGETQYF. CDR3 DNA: TGTGCCAGCAGCTTGTTCGGCGAGACCCAGTACTTC.

For the CDR3, the DNA is TGCAGCGTCCTATACACGGGACTAGCGGGCTACAATGAGCAGTTCTTC. This codes for CSVLYTGLAGYNEQFF. V gene TRBV29-1 combines with J gene TRBJ2-1; 12 nucleotides match TRBD2. Germline CDR1 is SQVTM and CDR2 is ANQGSEA. The CDR3 runs 16 residues. J gave up 3 bases and V 6 bases, and 9 bases lay outside the gene matches.

The chain links TRBV18 to TRBJ2-3, with D perhaps TRBD1 or TRBD2 (5 bases each). Trimming shortened V by 3 bases and J by 6 bases, and 16 bases separated the two germline ends. This CDR3 has 15 residues. CDR1 is KGHSH and CDR2 is LQKENI in the germline V gene. The CDR3 reads CASSPRDAHKDTQYF. The CDR3 DNA follows: TGTGCCAGCTCACCCCGGGACGCCCACAAGGATACGCAGTATTTT.

Comment on this clone: The same CDR3 can be traced to other DNA sequences in this sample. The V and J genes are TRBV6-5 and TRBJ2-3; D is uncertain. Germline CDR1 and CDR2: MNHEY and SVGAGI. Trimming shortened V by 2 bases and J by 6 bases, and 3 bases separated the two germline ends. The CDR3 is 11 residues long. The CDR3 protein is CASSYVDTQYF. In nucleotides, the CDR3 is TGTGCCAGCAGTTACGTGGATACGCAGTATTTT.

Worth noting for this clone: The same CDR3 is also encoded by other DNA sequences in this sample. The V call is TRBV5-6, the J call TRBJ1-1, with D possibly being TRBD1 (5 bases). Trimming pared 3 bases from V and 1 base from J, leaving 7 bases between. Germline values: CDR1 SGHDT, CDR2 YYEEEE. This CDR3 has 13 amino acids. Here the CDR3 DNA reads TGTGCCAGCAGCTGGGGCCAGAACACTGAAGCTTTCTTT. Translating it yields CASSWGQNTEAFF.

The genes are TRBV30 and TRBJ2-3; TRBD1 is a possible D gene (6 bases). Germline V gene sequence: CDR1 GTSNPN, CDR2 SVGIG (reference sequence). Trimming cost V 4 bases and J 2 bases, with 13 bases left between them. The CDR3 sequence is 14 residues long. The CDR3 reads CAWKQGIHTDTQYF. The CDR3 DNA reads TGTGCCTGGAAACAGGGAATCCACACAGATACGCAGTATTTT. Drawing the rest from reference TRBV30 and TRBJ2-3, the complete variable domain is SQTIHQWPATLVQPVGSPLSLECTVEGTSNPNLYWYRQAAGRGLQLLFYSVGIGQISSEVPQNLSASRPQDRQFILSSKKLLLSDSGFYLCAWKQGIHTDTQYFGPGTRLTVL.

This sequence joins TRBV7-2 and TRBJ1-1; D remains ambiguous. Germline loops: CDR1 SGHTA, CDR2 FQGNSA. The CDR3 length is 13 residues. V shed 2 bases and J shed 3 bases, with 7 bases lying between them. The CDR3 sequence is CASSLYQDTEAFF. In DNA, the CDR3 is TGTGCCAGCAGCTTATATCAGGACACTGAAGCTTTCTTT. The whole variable domain, remainder taken from reference TRBV7-2 and TRBJ1-1, is GAGVSQSPSNKVTEKGKDVELRCDPISGHTALYWYRQSLGQGLEFLIYFQGNSAPDKSGLPSDRFSAERTGGSVSTLTIQRTQQEDSAVYLCASSLYQDTEAFFGQGTRLTVV.

This chain links TRBV20-1 with TRBJ1-5; weak D call: TRBD1 (5 bases). Trimming pared 3 bases from V and 9 bases from J, leaving 9 bases between. Germline lookup yields CDR1 DFQATT and CDR2 SNEGSKA (reference sequence). The length of the CDR3 is 11 residues. The CDR3 DNA reads TGCAGTGCTAGTGATGGGACGCCCCAGCATTTT. This translates into CSASDGTPQHF.

This clone showed up many times. The V and J genes are TRBV7-9 and TRBJ1-3; TRBD1 matches at 8 bases. V lost 5 bases, J lost 4 bases, and 4 bases stayed unmatched. The CDR3 runs to 14 residues. CDR1 is SEHNR, CDR2 FQNEAQ, per germline (reference sequence). The CDR3 sequence: CASSRGQVGNTIYF. The CDR3, as DNA: TGTGCCAGCAGCCGGGGACAGGTGGGAAACACCATATATTTT.

V and J are TRBV5-1 and TRBJ2-2; no definite D call. The CDR3 sequence is 13 residues long. V was trimmed by 1 base and J by 6 bases, leaving 7 bases between them. Germline loops: CDR1 SGHRS, CDR2 YFSETQ. The CDR3 sequence: CASSLHSAGELFF. The CDR3, as DNA: TGCGCCAGCAGCTTGCACAGCGCCGGGGAGCTGTTTTTT.

In this sample, this clone turned up a few times. CDR3 in amino acids: CSVGQQEAFF. CDR3 in DNA: TGCAGCGTTGGACAGCAAGAAGCTTTCTTT. This sequence joins TRBV29-1 and TRBJ1-1, with D maybe TRBD1 (5 bases). Germline V CDR1 and CDR2: SQVTM, ANQGSEA. The CDR3 has 10 amino acids. V was trimmed by 4 bases and J by 8 bases, leaving 8 bases between them.

With respect to this clone: Since a much larger clone is just one base distant, this may be a read error. The gene calls are TRBV7-9 and TRBJ2-3; the D is unclear. There are 11 residues in the CDR3. Trimming cost V 5 bases and J 2 bases, with 2 bases left between them. CDR1 and CDR2 (germline): SEHNR, FQNEAQ (reference sequence). CDR3 nucleotide sequence: TGTGCCAGCAGCGTCACAGATACGCAGTATTTT. Its translation is CASSVTDTQYF.

CDR3 loop: CASSVGATDTQYF. The CDR3 DNA is TGTGCCAGCAGCGTAGGGGCCACAGATACGCAGTATTTT. The genes are TRBV9 and TRBJ2-3; D uncertain. This CDR3 has 13 amino acids. Trimming pared 0 bases from V and 2 bases from J, leaving 4 bases between. From germline, CDR1 is SGDLS and CDR2 YYNGEE.

This clone was picked up a small number of times. The rearrangement uses TRBV29-1 and TRBJ2-6; the D is unclear. The V end lost 4 bases, the J end lost 0 bases, and 7 bases lay between the germline ends. This CDR3 comprises 14 residues. CDR1 SQVTM and CDR2 ANQGSEA come from the germline V gene. The CDR3 loop reads CSVGLGSGANVLTF. CDR3 in DNA: TGCAGCGTTGGGTTGGGCTCTGGGGCCAACGTCCTGACTTTC.

The genes are TRBV5-1 and TRBJ2-1; TRBD2 agrees at 11 bases. The CDR3 sequence is 16 residues long. Trimming removed 3 bases from V and 0 bases from J; junction bases left unmatched: 2. Germline CDR1 is SGHRS and CDR2 is YFSETQ. CDR3 sequence: CASSWLAGGSYNEQFF. In nucleotides, the CDR3 is TGCGCCAGCAGCTGGCTAGCGGGGGGCTCCTACAATGAGCAGTTCTTC.

The V gene is TRBV27, the J gene TRBJ1-5; 8 nucleotides line up with TRBD1. In germline, CDR1 is MNHEY, CDR2 SMNVEV (reference sequence). V shed 10 bases, J shed 7 bases, and the junction held 12 bases outside the gene matches. The CDR3 consists of 14 residues. CDR3 bases: TGTGCCACCGCTCTCCAGGGGGCGCGACAGCCCCAGCATTTT. It codes for CATALQGARQPQHF.

The J gene is TRBJ1-6, the V gene TRBV15, with D maybe TRBD1 (5 bases). The CDR3 covers 17 residues. V was trimmed by 3 bases and J by 6 bases, leaving 18 bases between them. The V gene's germline CDR1 is LNHNV and CDR2 YYDKDF (reference sequence). DNA for the CDR3: TGTGCCACCAGCAGGAAAAGACCCAGGGCGTCTAATTCACCCCTCCACTTT. Translation gives CATSRKRPRASNSPLHF.

The chain uses TRBV5-1 and TRBJ2-7; D possibly corresponds to TRBD2 (6 bases). The V gene's germline CDR1 is SGHRS and CDR2 YFSETQ. The CDR3 runs 15 residues. V was pared by 4 bases and J by 6 bases, with 20 bases between. The CDR3 DNA is TGCGCCAGCAGCCCCGGGACTGCCGTTCCGGGCGAGCAGTACTTC. Residues: CASSPGTAVPGEQYF.

This clone showed up just once. The chain recombines TRBV4-1 with TRBJ2-5; D tentatively fits TRBD1 or TRBD2 (5 bases each). This CDR3 has 14 residues. Trimming pared 1 base from V and 10 bases from J, leaving 16 bases between. Germline V gene lookup returns CDR1 MGHRA and CDR2 YSYEKL. CDR3 nucleotides: TGCGCCAGCAGCCAAGCCGGGACCCGCGGCGGCCAGTACTTC. This gives the protein CASSQAGTRGGQYF.

The gene calls are TRBV2 and TRBJ1-3, with D uncertain. Trimming shortened V by 3 bases and J by 10 bases, and 7 bases separated the two germline ends. Germline V gene lookup returns CDR1 SNHLY and CDR2 FYNNEI. There are 11 residues in the CDR3. The CDR3: CASSDGGTIYF. The CDR3 DNA reads as TGTGCCAGCAGTGACGGAGGGACCATATATTTT.

This clone was seen just once. Other DNA sequences in the sample encode the same CDR3. This rearrangement joins TRBV30 to TRBJ1-5, with D perhaps TRBD1 (5 bases). Germline values: CDR1 GTSNPN, CDR2 SVGIG (reference sequence). Deletions cut 4 bases from V and 0 bases from J, with 7 bases between. The CDR3 runs 13 residues. The DNA for the CDR3 is TGTGCCTGGACGGACAATAGCAATCAGCCCCAGCATTTT. It translates to CAWTDNSNQPQHF. Looking up the rest from reference TRBV30 and TRBJ1-5 gives the full variable domain: SQTIHQWPATLVQPVGSPLSLECTVEGTSNPNLYWYRQAAGRGLQLLFYSVGIGQISSEVPQNLSASRPQDRQFILSSKKLLLSDSGFYLCAWTDNSNQPQHFGDGTRLSIL.

The V gene is TRBV11-2, the J gene TRBJ2-6; 9 nucleotides line up with TRBD1. Germline values: CDR1 SGHAT, CDR2 FQNNGV. The CDR3 totals 15 residues. V lost 5 bases to trimming and J lost 2 bases; unmatched junction nucleotides: 1. Here the CDR3 reads CASSRQGAGANVLTF. Here the CDR3 DNA reads TGTGCCAGCAGCCGACAGGGGGCTGGGGCCAACGTCCTGACTTTC.

The genes are TRBV5-4 and TRBJ2-2, with D maybe TRBD1 (6 bases). V gave up 0 bases and J gave up 5 bases, with 14 bases separating them. In germline, CDR1 is SGHNT, CDR2 YYREEE (reference sequence). This CDR3 spans 16 amino acids. CDR3 sequence reads: CASSLGTQGQTGELFF. The CDR3, as DNA: TGTGCCAGCAGCTTGGGGACCCAAGGACAGACCGGGGAGCTGTTTTTT.

CDR3 in amino acids: CASSFGGYQETQYF. The CDR3 DNA is TGTGCCAGCAGCTTTGGGGGGTACCAAGAGACCCAGTACTTC. V is TRBV5-6 and J is TRBJ2-5; a weak D match, TRBD2 (6 bases). This CDR3 is 14 amino acids long. From germline, CDR1 is SGHDT and CDR2 YYEEEE. Trimming cost V 2 bases and J 0 bases, with 8 bases left between them.

The chain has TRBV20-1 and TRBJ2-5, with D tentatively TRBD1 (6 bases). Germline loops: CDR1 DFQATT, CDR2 SNEGSKA (reference sequence). V was pared by 2 bases and J by 5 bases, with 6 bases between. This CDR3 is built from 11 residues. CDR3: CSARQGETQYF. CDR3 bases: TGCAGTGCTAGACAGGGGGAGACCCAGTACTTC.

The chain has TRBV30 and TRBJ2-3; TRBD2 might be the D (5 bases). V was trimmed by 8 bases and J by 0 bases, leaving 12 bases between them. The CDR3 has 13 amino acids. Germline V gene sequence: CDR1 GTSNPN, CDR2 SVGIG (reference sequence). CDR3 nucleotide sequence: TGTGCCCTTTCGGGGATTAGCACAGATACGCAGTATTTT. It yields the protein CALSGISTDTQYF.

The chain recombines TRBV28 with TRBJ1-1; no clear D. V gave up 6 bases and J gave up 7 bases, with 21 bases separating them. This CDR3 contains 15 residues. Germline CDR1 MDHEN, CDR2 SYDVKM. The DNA for the CDR3 is TGTGCCAGCAGCTCTAACCGCCCGAGACACATTGAAGCTTTCTTT. The encoded protein is CASSSNRPRHIEAFF.

The chain employs TRBV10-3 and TRBJ2-5, with a weak D call TRBD2 (6 bases). This CDR3 is built from 13 residues. The germline CDR1 and CDR2 sequences are ENHRY and SYGVKD. Between the trimmed V and J ends, which lost 7 bases and 2 bases, there was a span of 11 bases. Here the CDR3 DNA reads TGTGCCATCAATAGCGGCAGACAAGAGACCCAGTACTTC. Translation gives CAINSGRQETQYF.